The subject of this entry is one T cell receptor beta chain. This record belongs to a study of blood T cell repertoires in COVID-19. The wider study: The analysed material was cDNA or gDNA that came from T cells, B-cell-depleted T cells, or PBMCs.

TCRdb's copy holds only in-frame clones and misses some; the assay was immunoSEQ multiplex PCR. The sample lists 130,000 to 150,000 clones, 75% to 85% occurring once. With 2 bases removed from V and 4 bases from J, the gap between germline ends came to 15 bases. The germline gives CDR1 MNHEY, CDR2 SMNVEV (reference sequence). This CDR3 has 16 residues. V and J are TRBV27 and TRBJ2-1, with a possible D match to TRBD1 (6 bases). This receptor was taken from a human donor with acute or convalescent COVID-19. The donor label of this sample is uncertain. The sample was peripheral blood. The CDR3 region has the DNA TGTGCCAGCAGTTTAGGACAGATAGACTTTTACAATGAGCAGTTCTTC. Protein: CASSLGQIDFYNEQFF.